This TCR beta chain emerged from a study of control samples from healthy donors and cancer patients. Clones were read by immunoSEQ multiplex PCR, and TCRdb kept only the in-frame ones, dropping some. This repertoire shows roughly 86,000 clones, over 75% found once; its top ten account for under 4%. The sample taken for sequencing was blood. This TCR was recovered from a woman younger than 30 in good health.

This CDR3 is CASSLVAGEPQHF. CDR3 coding DNA: TGTGCCAGCAGCCTAGTAGCTGGGGAGCCCCAGCATTTT. The chain joins TRBV6-5 to TRBJ1-5; D ambiguous. This CDR3 has 13 residues. Per the germline V gene, CDR1 is MNHEY and CDR2 is SVGAGI. The V gene lost 6 bases and the J gene lost 8 bases, with 14 bases spanning the gap.